This TCR beta chain was found in a study of CD8+ T cells in alopecia areata (dated by TCRdb to the late 2010s). With respect to the entire study: The treated patients took part in an open-label pilot trial in which moderate-to-severe alopecia areata was treated with oral tofacitinib at 5 to 10 mg twice daily. Patients stayed on tofacitinib for 6 to 18 months and then had 6 months of follow-up off drug so that delayed response and recurrence could be assessed. Biopsies were taken from tofacitinib-treated patients at baseline and at 4 and 24 weeks of treatment, and a later scalp biopsy was taken in several of the tofacitinib-treated patients. TCRbeta CDR3 regions were amplified by immunoSEQ multiplex PCR with 35 Vbeta forward and 13 Jbeta reverse primers. For the treated patients, the SALT score, which quantifies what percentage of scalp surface area is affected, served as the measure of disease severity. The RNA source kit depended on sample type: the PAXgene miRNA kit for fixed scalp, the miRNeasy kit for PBMCs, and the RNeasy kit for mouse skin. Human TCRbeta sequencing covered scalp tissue and sorted CD4+ and CD8+ peripheral blood T cells from patchy and totalis/universalis alopecia areata patients and healthy controls. High-throughput TCRbeta sequencing was used to examine T cell clonal expansion in alopecia areata in both the C3H/HeJ mouse model and human patients. Clonality in the scalp was compared among normal scalp (n=4), patchy alopecia areata scalp (n=8), and alopecia totalis/universalis scalp (n=8).

The meaning of the sample's treatment or condition label: oral pan-JAK inhibitor, 5-10 mg twice daily. Lesional scalp punch biopsies and peripheral blood were obtained from alopecia areata patients. PBMCs were isolated by density centrifugation and stained for CD3, CD4 and CD8, and CD4+ and CD8+ T cells were sorted on a FACSAria. To prepare the library, the immunoSEQ multiplex PCR assay was applied. To provide template for TCR sequencing, every sample had RNA extracted and reverse transcribed into cDNA. First-strand cDNA was synthesized using SuperScript III with a 2:1 mix of oligo-dT and random hexamers. A synthetic immune receptor repertoire was used to measure amplification bias, and any remaining bias was corrected computationally. Regarding the original processing steps: Raw reads were preprocessed to remove errors, and CDR3 was defined by IMGT conventions from the conserved cysteine to phenylalanine. Clonality was computed as 1 minus the Shannon entropy, with the entropy normalized by log2 of the number of productive unique TCRs. Whether scalp clones were CD4 or CD8 was inferred by matching scalp TCRbeta sequences against CD4 and CD8 repertoires sorted from blood. Imported from immuneACCESS, the table was reduced by TCRdb to in-frame sequences with V and J called. These copies leave out some clones; in studies compared against another copy, an unresolved V gene accounts for under half, and the cause of the remainder is not known. V and J calls plus clone size are reproduced from that table; the DNA served to infer D and trimming. In this sample the table shows some 190,000 clones, around 49% of which occur a single time. The biggest ten clones account for 10% of the sample.

Paper-wide results and their limitations: Compared with mice, TCR sequences shared between patients were less clear, possibly partly because of HLA diversity across the patient population. Scalp clonality and the number of expanded CD8+ clones among the top 100 scalp clones were significantly decreased by tofacitinib. Compared with normal scalp, lesional scalp, particularly in alopecia totalis/universalis, had higher clonality and more expanded CD8+ clones, which suggests antigenic drive. Unlike mouse skin, which is dominated by gammadelta T cells, normal human skin has resident alphabeta T cells that are also sequenced, and this complicates analysis of the scalp TCR repertoire. During tofacitinib treatment, many expanded lesional clones remained in scalp and blood, and this persistence may partly explain relapse after treatment is stopped. Because the treated cohort was small and had only one nonresponder, larger studies are needed to examine links between baseline CD8+ expansion and response.

Regarding this clone: Its antigen remains undetermined. It has no much larger one-base neighbor in the sample; base qualities were not kept.

Material: CD8+ T cells sorted from blood, obtained at roughly week 52, from a patient treated with tofacitinib. This receptor was obtained from a human donor with alopecia areata.

The CDR3 reads CASSQGMGQDYEQYF. The base sequence is TGTGCCAGCAGCCAAGGGATGGGACAAGACTACGAGCAGTACTTC. The chain uses TRBV4-2 and TRBJ2-7, with TRBD1 as a weak D call on 6 bases. The junction shows trimming of 1 base on V and 3 bases on J, plus 13 bases between the germline ends. The CDR3 contains 15 residues, cysteine and phenylalanine counted. Only the CDR3 part of the read is kept: 45 bases, read in frame from the first base. The CDR1 and CDR2 encoded by the germline V gene are LGHNA and YNFKEQ.